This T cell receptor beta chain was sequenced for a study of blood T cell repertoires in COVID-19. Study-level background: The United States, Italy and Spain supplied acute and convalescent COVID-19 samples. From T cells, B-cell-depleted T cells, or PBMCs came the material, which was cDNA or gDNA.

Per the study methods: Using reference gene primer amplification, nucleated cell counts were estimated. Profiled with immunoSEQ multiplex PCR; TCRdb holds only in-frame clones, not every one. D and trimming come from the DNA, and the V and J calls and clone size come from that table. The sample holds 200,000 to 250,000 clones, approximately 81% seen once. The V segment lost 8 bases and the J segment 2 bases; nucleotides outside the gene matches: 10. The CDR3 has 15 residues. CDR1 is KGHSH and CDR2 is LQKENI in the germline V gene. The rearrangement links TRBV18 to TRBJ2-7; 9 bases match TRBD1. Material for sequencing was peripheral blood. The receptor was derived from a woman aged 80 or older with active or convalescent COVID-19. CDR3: CASAEGQGQTYEQYF. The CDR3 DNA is TGTGCCAGCGCAGAGGGACAGGGACAGACCTACGAGCAGTACTTC.